This T cell receptor beta chain was identified in a study of cytomegalovirus exposure and HLA in healthy donors. Study as a whole: The same platform was used for the roughly 130 validation repertoires as for the approximately 610 first-cohort repertoires, as reported in a later analysis. The study, taken as a whole, reports: Under in vitro conditions, three CMV-associated chains were confirmed as specific for CMV antigens. Diagnosis of cytomegalovirus status made by the classifier reportedly showed high specificity and sensitivity.

This CDR3 spans 11 amino acids. The germline gives CDR1 SGHAT, CDR2 FQNNGV. V lost 5 bases, J lost 7 bases, and 9 bases lay in between. Produced via immunoSEQ multiplex PCR; TCRdb's table is partial and in-frame only. The sample carries about 70,000 clones, 94% recorded once. Worth noting for this clone: Its matching antigen is unknown.

The TCR sequence derives from a woman aged 18-29 years in good health and CMV-seropositive. The sample was PBMCs. This sequence joins TRBV11-2 and TRBJ2-7; D possibly corresponds to TRBD2 (5 bases). CDR3 amino acids: CASSLSGEQYF. CDR3 nucleotide sequence: TGTGCCAGCAGCCTTTCGGGGGAGCAGTACTTC. The full variable domain, its missing parts supplied by reference TRBV11-2 and TRBJ2-7, is EAGVAQSPRYKIIEKRQSVAFWCNPISGHATLYWYQQILGQGPKLLIQFQNNGVVDDSQLPKDRFSAERLKGVDSTLKIQPAKLEDSAVYLCASSLSGEQYFGPGTRLTVT.